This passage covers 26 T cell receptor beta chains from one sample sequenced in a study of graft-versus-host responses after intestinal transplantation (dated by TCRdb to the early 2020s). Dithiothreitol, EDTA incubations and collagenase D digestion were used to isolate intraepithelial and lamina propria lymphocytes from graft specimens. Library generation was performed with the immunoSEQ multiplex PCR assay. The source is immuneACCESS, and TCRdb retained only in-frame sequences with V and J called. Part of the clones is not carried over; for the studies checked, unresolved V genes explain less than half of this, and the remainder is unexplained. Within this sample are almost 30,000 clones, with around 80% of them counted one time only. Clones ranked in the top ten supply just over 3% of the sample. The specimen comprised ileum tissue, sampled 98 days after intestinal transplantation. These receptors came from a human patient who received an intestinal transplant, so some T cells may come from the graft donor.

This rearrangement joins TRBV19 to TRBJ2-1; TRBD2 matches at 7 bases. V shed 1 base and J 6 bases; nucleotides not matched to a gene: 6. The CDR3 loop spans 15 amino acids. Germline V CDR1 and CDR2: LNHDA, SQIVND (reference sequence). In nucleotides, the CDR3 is TGTGCCAGTAGTATAGGGGACTACCTTTTCAATGAGCAGTTCTTC. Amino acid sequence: CASSIGDYLFNEQFF.

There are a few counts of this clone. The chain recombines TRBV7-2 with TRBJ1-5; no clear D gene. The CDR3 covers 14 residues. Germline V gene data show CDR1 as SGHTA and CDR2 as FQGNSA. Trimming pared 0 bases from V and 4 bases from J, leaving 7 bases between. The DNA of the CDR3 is TGTGCCAGCAGCTTAGCGGGTGGGAATCAGCCCCAGCATTTT. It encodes CASSLAGGNQPQHF.

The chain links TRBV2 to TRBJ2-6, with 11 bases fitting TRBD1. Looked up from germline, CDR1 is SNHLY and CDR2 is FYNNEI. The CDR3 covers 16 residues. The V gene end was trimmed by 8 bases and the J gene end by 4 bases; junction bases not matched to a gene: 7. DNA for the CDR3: TGTGCCAGCCTCCGGGACAGGGGGTCCGGGGCCAACGTCCTGACTTTC. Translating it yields CASLRDRGSGANVLTF.

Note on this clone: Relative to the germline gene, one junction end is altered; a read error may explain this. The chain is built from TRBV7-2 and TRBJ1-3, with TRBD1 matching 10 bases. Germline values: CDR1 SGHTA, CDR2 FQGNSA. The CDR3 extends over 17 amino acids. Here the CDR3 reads CASSLASTGGKGNTIYF. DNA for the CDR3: TGTGCCAGCAGCCTAGCATCGACAGGGGGCAAAGGAAACACCATATATTTT.

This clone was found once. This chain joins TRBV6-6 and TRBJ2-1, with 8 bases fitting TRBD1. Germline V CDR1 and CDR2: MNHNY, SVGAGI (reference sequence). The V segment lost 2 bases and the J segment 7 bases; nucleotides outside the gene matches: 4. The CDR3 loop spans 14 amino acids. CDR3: CASSYGQGGNEQFF. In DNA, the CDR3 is TGTGCCAGCAGTTACGGACAGGGCGGGAATGAGCAGTTCTTC.

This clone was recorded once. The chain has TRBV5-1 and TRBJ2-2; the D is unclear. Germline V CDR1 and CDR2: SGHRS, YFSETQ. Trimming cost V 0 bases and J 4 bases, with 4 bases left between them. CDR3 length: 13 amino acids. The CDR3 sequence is CASSLGVTGELFF. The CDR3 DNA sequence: TGCGCCAGCAGCTTGGGGGTCACCGGGGAGCTGTTTTTT.

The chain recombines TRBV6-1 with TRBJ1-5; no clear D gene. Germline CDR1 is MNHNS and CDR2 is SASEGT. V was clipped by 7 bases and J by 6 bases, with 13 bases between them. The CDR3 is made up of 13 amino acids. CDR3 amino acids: CASIREKSQPQHF. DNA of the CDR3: TGTGCCAGCATCCGAGAAAAATCTCAGCCCCAGCATTTT.

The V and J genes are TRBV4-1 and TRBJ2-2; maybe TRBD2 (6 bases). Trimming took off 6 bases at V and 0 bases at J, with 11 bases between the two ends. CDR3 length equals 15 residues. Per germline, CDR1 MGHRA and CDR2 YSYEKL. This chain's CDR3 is CASRRRRANTGELFF. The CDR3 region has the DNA TGCGCCAGCAGGAGACGGAGGGCGAACACCGGGGAGCTGTTTTTT.

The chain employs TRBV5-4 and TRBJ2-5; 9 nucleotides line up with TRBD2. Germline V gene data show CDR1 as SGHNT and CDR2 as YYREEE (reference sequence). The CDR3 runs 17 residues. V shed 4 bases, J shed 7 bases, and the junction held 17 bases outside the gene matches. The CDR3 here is CASSLWVLAGSRGTQYF. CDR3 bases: TGTGCCAGCAGCCTTTGGGTTCTAGCGGGAAGTAGAGGGACCCAGTACTTC.

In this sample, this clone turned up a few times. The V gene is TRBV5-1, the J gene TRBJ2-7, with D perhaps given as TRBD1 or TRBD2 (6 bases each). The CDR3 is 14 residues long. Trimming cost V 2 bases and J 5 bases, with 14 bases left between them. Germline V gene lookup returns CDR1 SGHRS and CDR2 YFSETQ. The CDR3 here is CASSLGGKNDEQYF. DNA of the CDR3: TGCGCCAGCAGCTTAGGGGGGAAGAACGACGAGCAGTACTTC.

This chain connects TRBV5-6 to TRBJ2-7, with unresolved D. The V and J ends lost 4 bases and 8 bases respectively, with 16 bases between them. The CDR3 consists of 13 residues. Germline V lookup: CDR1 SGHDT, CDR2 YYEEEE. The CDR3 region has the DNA TGTGCCAGCAGCCGCATACCATCCCTGAAGCAGTACTTC. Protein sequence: CASSRIPSLKQYF.

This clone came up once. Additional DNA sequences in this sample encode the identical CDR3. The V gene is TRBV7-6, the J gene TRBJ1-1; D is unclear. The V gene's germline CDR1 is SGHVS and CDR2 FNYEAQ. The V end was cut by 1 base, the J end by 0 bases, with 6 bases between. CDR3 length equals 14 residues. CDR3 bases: TGTGCCAGCAGCTTAGGGGGAGTGAACACTGAAGCTTTCTTT. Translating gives CASSLGGVNTEAFF.

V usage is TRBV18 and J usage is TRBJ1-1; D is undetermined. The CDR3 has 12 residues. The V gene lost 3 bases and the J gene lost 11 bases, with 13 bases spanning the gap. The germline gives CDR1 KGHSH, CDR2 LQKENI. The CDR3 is CASSPRRTLAFF. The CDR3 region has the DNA TGTGCCAGCTCACCGAGAAGGACGCTGGCTTTCTTT. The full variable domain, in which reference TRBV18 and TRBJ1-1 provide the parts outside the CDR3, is NAGVMQNPRHLVRRRGQEARLRCSPMKGHSHVYWYRQLPEEGLKFMVYLQKENIIDESGMPKERFSAEFPKEGPSILRIQQVVRGDSAAYFCASSPRRTLAFFGQGTRLTVV.

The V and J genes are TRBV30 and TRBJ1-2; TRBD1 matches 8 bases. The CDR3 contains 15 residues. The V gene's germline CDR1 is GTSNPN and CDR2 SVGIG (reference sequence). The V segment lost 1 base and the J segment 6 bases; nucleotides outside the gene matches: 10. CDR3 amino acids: CAWSDPPGGADGYTF. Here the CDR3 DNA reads TGTGCCTGGAGTGACCCCCCAGGGGGCGCGGATGGCTACACCTTC.

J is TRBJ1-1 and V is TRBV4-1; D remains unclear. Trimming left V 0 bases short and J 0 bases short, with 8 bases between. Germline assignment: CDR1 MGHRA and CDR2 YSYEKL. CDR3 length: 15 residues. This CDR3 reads CASSQERGMNTEAFF. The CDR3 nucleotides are TGCGCCAGCAGCCAAGAACGTGGGATGAACACTGAAGCTTTCTTT.

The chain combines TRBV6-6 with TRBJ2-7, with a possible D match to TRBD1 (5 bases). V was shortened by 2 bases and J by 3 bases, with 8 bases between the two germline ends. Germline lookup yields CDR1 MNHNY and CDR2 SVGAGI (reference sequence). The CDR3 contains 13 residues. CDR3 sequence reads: CASSYGHSYEQYF. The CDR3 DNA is TGTGCCAGCAGTTACGGACACAGCTACGAGCAGTACTTC.

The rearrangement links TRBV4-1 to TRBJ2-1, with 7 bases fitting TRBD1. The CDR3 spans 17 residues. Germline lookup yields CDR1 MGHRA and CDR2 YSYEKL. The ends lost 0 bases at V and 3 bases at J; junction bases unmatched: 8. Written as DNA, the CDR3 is TGCGCCAGCAGCCAAGAGCTGACAGGGCGGCTCTACAATGAGCAGTTCTTC. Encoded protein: CASSQELTGRLYNEQFF.

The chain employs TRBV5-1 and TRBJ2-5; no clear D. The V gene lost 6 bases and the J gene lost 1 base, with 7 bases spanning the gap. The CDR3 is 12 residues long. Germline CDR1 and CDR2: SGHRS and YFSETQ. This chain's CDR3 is CASTSSQETQYF. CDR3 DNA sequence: TGCGCCAGCACCTCATCCCAAGAGACCCAGTACTTC.

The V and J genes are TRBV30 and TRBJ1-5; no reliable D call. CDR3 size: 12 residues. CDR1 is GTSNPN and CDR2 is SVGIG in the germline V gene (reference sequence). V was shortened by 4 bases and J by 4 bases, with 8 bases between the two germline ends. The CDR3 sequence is CAWMERNQPQHF. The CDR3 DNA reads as TGTGCCTGGATGGAGAGGAATCAGCCCCAGCATTTT.

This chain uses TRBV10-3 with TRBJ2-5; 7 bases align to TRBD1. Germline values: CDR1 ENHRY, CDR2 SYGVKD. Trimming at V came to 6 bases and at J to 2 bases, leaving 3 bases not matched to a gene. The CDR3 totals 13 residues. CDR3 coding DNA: TGTGCCATCAGAGGGACAGAGCAAGAGACCCAGTACTTC. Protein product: CAIRGTEQETQYF.

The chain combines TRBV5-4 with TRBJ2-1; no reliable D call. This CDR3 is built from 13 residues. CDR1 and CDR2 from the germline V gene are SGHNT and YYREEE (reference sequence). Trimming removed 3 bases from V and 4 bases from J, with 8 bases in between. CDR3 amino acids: CASSSKGYNEQFF. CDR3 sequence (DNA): TGTGCCAGCAGCTCCAAGGGATACAATGAGCAGTTCTTC.

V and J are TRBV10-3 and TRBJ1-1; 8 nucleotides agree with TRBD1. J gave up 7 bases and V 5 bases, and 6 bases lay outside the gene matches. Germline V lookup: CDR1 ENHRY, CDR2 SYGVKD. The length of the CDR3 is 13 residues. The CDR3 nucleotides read TGTGCCATCAGTAGCAGGGGGCTCGGTGAAGCTTTCTTT. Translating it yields CAISSRGLGEAFF.

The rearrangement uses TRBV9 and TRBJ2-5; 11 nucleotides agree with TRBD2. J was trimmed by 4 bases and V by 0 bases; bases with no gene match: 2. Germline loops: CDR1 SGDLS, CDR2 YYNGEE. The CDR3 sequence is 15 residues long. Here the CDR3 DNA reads TGTGCCAGCAGCGTAGTTAGCGGGAGGGTAGAGACCCAGTACTTC. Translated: CASSVVSGRVETQYF.

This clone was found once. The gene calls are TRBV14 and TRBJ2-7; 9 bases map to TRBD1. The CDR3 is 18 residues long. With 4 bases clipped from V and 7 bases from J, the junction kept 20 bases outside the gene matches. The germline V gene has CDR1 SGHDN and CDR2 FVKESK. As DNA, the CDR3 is TGTGCCAGCAGCCCAACTACCTTTACAGGGGGCATTTTATGGGAGCAGTACTTC. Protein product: CASSPTTFTGGILWEQYF. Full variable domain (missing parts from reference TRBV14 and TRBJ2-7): EAGVTQFPSHSVIEKGQTVTLRCDPISGHDNLYWYRRVMGKEIKFLLHFVKESKQDESGMPNNRFLAERTGGTYSTLKVQPAELEDSGVYFCASSPTTFTGGILWEQYFGPGTRLTVT.

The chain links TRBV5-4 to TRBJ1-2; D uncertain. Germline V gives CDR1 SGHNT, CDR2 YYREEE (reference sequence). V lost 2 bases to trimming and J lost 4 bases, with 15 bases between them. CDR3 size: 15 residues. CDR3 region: CASSFGREVGYGYTF. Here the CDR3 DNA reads TGTGCCAGCAGCTTCGGCCGGGAGGTAGGCTATGGCTACACCTTC.

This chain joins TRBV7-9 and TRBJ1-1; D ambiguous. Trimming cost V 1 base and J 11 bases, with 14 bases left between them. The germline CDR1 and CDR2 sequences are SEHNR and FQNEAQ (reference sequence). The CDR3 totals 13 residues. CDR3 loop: CASSLGFGSGAFF. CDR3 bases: TGTGCCAGCAGCTTAGGGTTCGGGTCGGGGGCTTTCTTT.